The present T cell receptor (beta chain) was sequenced within a study of blood T cell repertoires in COVID-19. Overall study: Nucleic acid was either cDNA or gDNA, and it came from T cells, B-cell-depleted T cells, or PBMCs.

Germline CDR1 reads LGHNT; CDR2 reads FRNRAP. This CDR3 region has 15 residues. Trimming at V came to 3 bases and at J to 3 bases, leaving 1 base not matched to a gene. Data came from immunoSEQ multiplex PCR; TCRdb stores just in-frame clones and leaves some out. The sample contains about 200,000 clones, around nine tenths of which appear only once. Sequencing input: peripheral blood. V gene TRBV12-5 combines with J gene TRBJ2-2; TRBD2 agrees at 10 bases. The receptor's source is a man in his forties with active or convalescent COVID-19. The CDR3 region has the DNA TGTGCTAGTGGTTTTAGCGGGGGGTACACCGGGGAGCTGTTTTTT. Translating gives CASGFSGGYTGELFF.